These 4 T cell receptor beta chains share one sample of origin, sequenced in a study of OX40 agonist ivuxolimab in advanced cancers. The data were produced by immunoSEQ multiplex PCR, yet TCRdb's version contains in-frame clones alone and is incomplete. The sample shows 98,000 or so clones, approximately 83% of them seen only once. The source material was CD4+ or CD8+ T cells sorted from blood, sampled in a trial of the OX40 agonist ivuxolimab. The receptors derive from an adult with an advanced solid tumor such as melanoma, head and neck, liver or kidney cancer.

This chain links TRBV7-9 with TRBJ1-2; 8 nucleotides match TRBD1. This CDR3 is built from 16 residues. Germline-derived CDR1 and CDR2 are SEHNR and FQNEAQ (reference sequence). After removal of 3 bases from V and 5 bases from J, the junction contained 11 bases not matched to a gene. The CDR3 protein is CASSFPDRERIYGYTF. CDR3 sequence (DNA): TGTGCCAGCAGCTTCCCGGACAGGGAGCGCATTTATGGCTACACCTTC.

J is TRBJ1-1 and V is TRBV6-5, with a possible D match to TRBD1 (5 bases). Germline V lookup: CDR1 MNHEY, CDR2 SVGAGI. This CDR3 is 11 amino acids long. V was trimmed by 8 bases and J by 7 bases, leaving 11 bases between them. The CDR3 region is CASSPGVEAFF. For the CDR3, the DNA is TGTGCCAGCTCCCCGGGGGTTGAAGCTTTCTTT.

J is TRBJ1-1 and V is TRBV10-3; D ambiguous. Deletions cut 4 bases from V and 0 bases from J, with 6 bases between. The CDR3 is made up of 13 amino acids. Germline lookup yields CDR1 ENHRY and CDR2 SYGVKD. The CDR3 here is CAISGDMNTEAFF. CDR3 DNA sequence: TGTGCCATCAGTGGAGATATGAACACTGAAGCTTTCTTT.

The chain links TRBV2 to TRBJ1-1; D gene uncertain. Deletions cut 3 bases from V and 6 bases from J, with 8 bases between. Germline loops: CDR1 SNHLY, CDR2 FYNNEI. The CDR3 has 12 amino acids. The CDR3 loop is CASSDWAAEAFF. In DNA, the CDR3 is TGTGCCAGCAGTGATTGGGCCGCTGAAGCTTTCTTT.